One and the same sample provided the 21 T cell receptor beta chains below, sequenced in a study of blood T cell repertoires in COVID-19. Repertoires were generated with immunoSEQ multiplex PCR, while TCRdb's copy carries only in-frame clones and drops some. There are 95,000 to 150,000 clones in the sample; about 85% occur only once, and about 6.9% lies in the top ten. The sample taken for sequencing was peripheral blood. The receptors come from an elderly man with active or convalescent COVID-19.

This clone has just one count. The V and J genes are TRBV10-3 and TRBJ2-2; weak D call: TRBD2 (5 bases). CDR1 is ENHRY, CDR2 SYGVKD, per germline. Trimming cost V 4 bases and J 3 bases, with 15 bases left between them. CDR3 length: 16 residues. CDR3 residues: CAISGRPGNHTGELFF. The CDR3 coding sequence is TGTGCCATCAGTGGGAGGCCGGGGAACCACACCGGGGAGCTGTTTTTT.

This chain joins TRBV5-4 and TRBJ2-3, with D tentatively TRBD1 (5 bases). Germline loops: CDR1 SGHNT, CDR2 YYREEE (reference sequence). This CDR3 region has 15 residues. Trimming left V 2 bases short and J 4 bases short, with 14 bases between. The DNA for the CDR3 is TGTGCCAGCAGCTTAGGGGCGTCCGTGCCAGATACGCAGTATTTT. Translated, it gives CASSLGASVPDTQYF.

This chain links TRBV5-1 with TRBJ1-4; 8 bases line up with TRBD1. The trim removed 2 bases at V and 3 bases at J, leaving 3 bases unmatched. Per germline, CDR1 SGHRS and CDR2 YFSETQ. The CDR3 consists of 15 residues. The CDR3 DNA sequence: TGCGCCAGCAGCTTACAGGGGGTTCCTAATGAAAAACTGTTTTTT. Amino acids: CASSLQGVPNEKLFF.

The chain joins TRBV9 to TRBJ1-4; perhaps TRBD1 as D (5 bases). The CDR3 loop spans 16 amino acids. Between the trimmed V and J ends, which lost 0 bases and 8 bases, there was a span of 17 bases. The germline V gene has CDR1 SGDLS and CDR2 YYNGEE. CDR3 region: CASSVGVREGAEKLFF. DNA of the CDR3: TGTGCCAGCAGCGTAGGGGTTAGGGAAGGGGCGGAAAAACTGTTTTTT. The full variable domain, with the rest looked up from reference TRBV9 and TRBJ1-4, is DSGVTQTPKHLITATGQRVTLRCSPRSGDLSVYWYQQSLDQGLQFLIQYYNGEERAKGNILERFSAQQFPDLHSELNLSSLELGDSALYFCASSVGVREGAEKLFFGSGTQLSVL.

The rearrangement links TRBV5-6 to TRBJ1-1; D is uncertain. CDR1 is SGHDT and CDR2 is YYEEEE in the germline V gene. Trimming removed 1 base at V and 7 bases at J, with 8 bases between. The CDR3 has 12 amino acids. Written as DNA, the CDR3 is TGTGCCAGCAGCTTGATGCGAGGTGAAGCTTTCTTT. Translating it yields CASSLMRGEAFF.

The genes are TRBV11-2 and TRBJ1-2, with TRBD1 matching 7 bases. Unmatched junction bases numbered 8, after V lost 6 bases and J lost 4 bases. This CDR3 has 14 residues. The germline gives CDR1 SGHAT, CDR2 FQNNGV. For the CDR3, the DNA is TGTGCCAGCAGAGACAGGGAACGCGGCTATGGCTACACCTTC. Its translation is CASRDRERGYGYTF.

Concerning this clone itself: Other DNA sequences in the same sample also yield this CDR3. The rearrangement links TRBV18 to TRBJ2-7, with D perhaps TRBD2 (6 bases). With 6 bases removed from V and 4 bases from J, the gap between germline ends came to 10 bases. Germline CDR1 KGHSH, CDR2 LQKENI. The CDR3 covers 12 residues. CDR3 residues: CASSPGGYEQYF. For the CDR3, the DNA is TGTGCCAGCTCCCCCGGGGGTTACGAGCAGTACTTC. The variable domain in full, completed from reference TRBV18 and TRBJ2-7, reads NAGVMQNPRHLVRRRGQEARLRCSPMKGHSHVYWYRQLPEEGLKFMVYLQKENIIDESGMPKERFSAEFPKEGPSILRIQQVVRGDSAAYFCASSPGGYEQYFGPGTRLTVT.

The chain links TRBV6-2 or TRBV6-3 to TRBJ2-1; 7 nucleotides match TRBD2. The length of the CDR3 is 16 residues. Per the germline V gene, CDR1 is MNHEY and CDR2 is SVGEGT. Trimming at V came to 2 bases and at J to 8 bases, leaving 12 bases not matched to a gene. The DNA of the CDR3 is TGTGCCAGCAGTTACGGGAGGACGGAGCGGGGACATGAGCAGTTCTTC. Translated: CASSYGRTERGHEQFF.

The chain employs TRBV6-2 or TRBV6-3 and TRBJ1-3; the D gene is possibly TRBD1 (6 bases). The CDR3 has 15 residues. V lost 7 bases and J 0 bases, leaving 13 bases between the germline ends. Germline assignment: CDR1 MNHEY and CDR2 SVGEGT. The chain's CDR3 is CASIPTGLSGNTIYF. The DNA of the CDR3 is TGTGCCAGCATCCCGACAGGACTCTCTGGAAACACCATATATTTT.

This chain links TRBV10-3 with TRBJ2-2; 8 positions agree with TRBD1. This CDR3 has 17 residues. Per germline, CDR1 ENHRY and CDR2 SYGVKD. Unmatched junction bases numbered 7, after V lost 2 bases and J lost 2 bases. CDR3 DNA: TGTGCCATCAGTGAGAGGGACAGGTTTGCAAACACCGGGGAGCTGTTTTTT. As protein: CAISERDRFANTGELFF.

The gene calls are TRBV25-1 and TRBJ2-7; TRBD2 agrees at 12 bases. The V gene's germline CDR1 is MGHDK and CDR2 SYGVNS. J lost 6 bases, V lost 3 bases, and 9 bases had no gene match. The CDR3 is 16 amino acids. CDR3 region: CASSDLTSGRSAEQYF. The CDR3 DNA sequence: TGTGCCAGCAGTGACCTGACTAGCGGGAGATCTGCCGAGCAGTACTTC.

This clone was counted a few times. Here the CDR3 DNA reads TGTGCCAGCAGCTTAATAGGCAGAGGCAACGAGCAGTACTTC. It specifies CASSLIGRGNEQYF. The chain combines TRBV7-3 with TRBJ2-7, with D unresolved. The ends were cut back, 1 base at V and 5 bases at J, with 12 bases in the middle. The V gene's germline CDR1 is SGHTA and CDR2 FQGTGA. The CDR3 is made up of 14 amino acids.

This clone has just one count. The chain recombines TRBV11-2 with TRBJ2-5; TRBD1 aligns across 9 bases. Germline V gives CDR1 SGHAT, CDR2 FQNNGV. V lost 3 bases and J lost 3; bases outside the gene matches: 8. This CDR3 region has 16 residues. The CDR3 sequence is CASSFGSGTGKETQYF. CDR3 coding DNA: TGTGCCAGCAGCTTTGGCTCGGGGACAGGGAAAGAGACCCAGTACTTC.

The chain uses TRBV7-3 and TRBJ1-2; TRBD1 agrees at 7 bases. CDR1 and CDR2 from the germline V gene are SGHTA and FQGTGA. The CDR3 spans 14 residues. V lost 5 bases to trimming and J lost 3 bases; unmatched junction nucleotides: 6. The CDR3 DNA reads TGTGCCAGCAGCCCGTACGACAGGGACTATGGCTACACCTTC. It encodes CASSPYDRDYGYTF.

The gene calls are TRBV18 and TRBJ2-5; TRBD2 aligns across 7 bases. CDR1 KGHSH and CDR2 LQKENI come from the germline V gene. CDR3 length: 17 amino acids. V lost 0 bases to trimming and J lost 4 bases; unmatched junction nucleotides: 11. This CDR3 reads CASSPPGGRARLETQYF. Here the CDR3 DNA reads TGTGCCAGCTCACCACCGGGAGGGAGGGCCCGATTAGAGACCCAGTACTTC.

The chain uses TRBV12-3 or TRBV12-4 and TRBJ2-3; D not certain. Trimming cost V 6 bases and J 6 bases, with 10 bases left between them. The CDR3 extends over 12 amino acids. The CDR3 coding sequence is TGTGCCAGCAGGTTTACCGCGGATACGCAGTATTTT. It translates to CASRFTADTQYF.

The V gene is TRBV3-1 (or the pseudogene TRBV3-2), the J gene TRBJ1-6; the D gene is possibly TRBD1 (5 bases). The V gene's germline CDR1 is LGHDT and CDR2 YNNKEL (reference sequence). V was cut by 6 bases and J by 6 bases, with 15 bases left in between. This CDR3 comprises 15 residues. The CDR3 protein is CASSYGGAANSPLHF. The CDR3 DNA is TGTGCCAGCAGTTACGGGGGAGCGGCTAATTCACCCCTCCACTTT.

V usage is TRBV29-1 and J usage is TRBJ1-1, with TRBD1 matching over 7 bases. V trimming: 5 bases; J trimming: 1 base; junction bases outside the gene matches: 1. This CDR3 has 12 amino acids. CDR1 and CDR2 from the germline V gene are SQVTM and ANQGSEA. The CDR3 here is CSVRTGNTEAFF. In DNA, the CDR3 is TGCAGCGTTCGGACAGGGAACACTGAAGCTTTCTTT. Full variable domain (outside the CDR3, taken from reference TRBV29-1 and TRBJ1-1): SAVISQKPSRDICQRGTSLTIQCQVDSQVTMMFWYRQQPGQSLTLIATANQGSEATYESGFVIDKFPISRPNLTFSTLTVSNMSPEDSSIYLCSVRTGNTEAFFGQGTRLTVV.

This rearrangement joins TRBV4-3 to TRBJ2-1; weak D call: TRBD2 (6 bases). Deletions cut 4 bases from V and 5 bases from J, with 15 bases between. CDR1 is LGHNA and CDR2 is YSLEER in the germline V gene. There are 15 residues in the CDR3. In nucleotides, the CDR3 is TGCGCCAGCAGCCTGGGTAGCGGAGAACACAATGAGCAGTTCTTC. It yields the protein CASSLGSGEHNEQFF.

The chain employs TRBV7-9 and TRBJ2-2; D gene uncertain. The CDR3 has 14 amino acids. In germline, CDR1 is SEHNR, CDR2 FQNEAQ (reference sequence). Trimming left V 5 bases short and J 0 bases short, with 7 bases between. The CDR3 nucleotides read TGTGCCAGCAGCAACTTCGCGAACACCGGGGAGCTGTTTTTT. Protein sequence: CASSNFANTGELFF. Full variable domain (outside the CDR3, taken from reference TRBV7-9 and TRBJ2-2): DTGVSQNPRHKITKRGQNVTFRCDPISEHNRLYWYRQTLGQGPEFLTYFQNEAQLEKSRLLSDRFSAERPKGSFSTLEIQRTEQGDSAMYLCASSNFANTGELFFGEGSRLTVL.

The rearrangement joins TRBV7-2 to TRBJ2-1, with D perhaps TRBD2 (7 bases). The V gene lost 7 bases and the J gene lost 1 base, with 20 bases spanning the gap. Germline V gives CDR1 SGHTA, CDR2 FQGNSA. The length of the CDR3 is 17 residues. CDR3 residues: CASILGGAGDSYNEQFF. CDR3 bases: TGTGCCAGCATCCTGGGGGGGGCAGGGGATTCCTACAATGAGCAGTTCTTC.